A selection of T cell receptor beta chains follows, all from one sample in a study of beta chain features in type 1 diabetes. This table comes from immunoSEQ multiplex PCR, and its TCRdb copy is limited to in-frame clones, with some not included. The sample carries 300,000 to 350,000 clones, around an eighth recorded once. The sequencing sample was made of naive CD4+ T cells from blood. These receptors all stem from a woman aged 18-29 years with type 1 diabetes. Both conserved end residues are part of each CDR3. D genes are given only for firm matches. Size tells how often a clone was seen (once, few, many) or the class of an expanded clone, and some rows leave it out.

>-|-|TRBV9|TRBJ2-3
TGTGCCAGCAGCCCACAGGGAACAGCAGATACGCAGTATTTT
CASSPQGTADTQYF
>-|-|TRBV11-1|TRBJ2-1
TGTGCCAGCAGCCCGAAGACTGTAGCGGCGTCCTACAATGAGCAGTTCTTC
CASSPKTVAASYNEQFF
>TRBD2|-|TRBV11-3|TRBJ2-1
TGTGCCAGCAGCTCCGGGACTAGCGGGATGGATGAGCAGTTCTTC
CASSSGTSGMDEQFF
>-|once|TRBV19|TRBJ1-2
TGTGCCAGTAGCGGTGATGGGGAGTTCTATGGCTACACCTTC
CASSGDGEFYGYTF
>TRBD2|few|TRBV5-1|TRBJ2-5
TGCGCCAGCAGCTGGACTAGCGGGAGGGGAGAGACCCAGTACTTC
CASSWTSGRGETQYF
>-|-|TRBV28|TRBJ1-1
TGTGCCAGCAGTTTCCGGAACACTGAAGCTTTCTTT
CASSFRNTEAFF
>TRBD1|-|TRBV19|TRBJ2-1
TGTGCCAGTAGTGAACCGGGACAGGGCTACAATGAGCAGTTCTTC
CASSEPGQGYNEQFF
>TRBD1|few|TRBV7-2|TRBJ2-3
TGTGCCAGCAGCCCCACAGGGGTGAGAGATACGCAGTATTTT
CASSPTGVRDTQYF
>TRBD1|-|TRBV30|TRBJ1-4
TGTGCCTGGGGAGGGGGCCCCAATGAAAAACTGTTTTTT
CAWGGGPNEKLFF
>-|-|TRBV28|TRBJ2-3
TGTGCCAGCAGTCATGGACAGCCCACAGATACGCAGTATTTT
CASSHGQPTDTQYF
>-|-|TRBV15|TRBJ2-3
TGTGCCACCAGCAGAGTAGCGGTGGGGACGGATACGCAGTATTTT
CATSRVAVGTDTQYF
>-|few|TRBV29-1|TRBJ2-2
TGCAGCGTTGAAGTGCGCACGAACACCGGGGAGCTGTTTTTT
CSVEVRTNTGELFF
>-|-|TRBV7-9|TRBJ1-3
TGTGCCAGCAGCCCGCGGAAGCCGGAAAACACCATATATTTT
CASSPRKPENTIYF
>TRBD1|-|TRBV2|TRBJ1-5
TGTGCCAGCCGGACAGGGTATAGCAATCAGCCCCAGCATTTT
CASRTGYSNQPQHF
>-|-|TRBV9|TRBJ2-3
TGTGCCAGCAGCGTAGCTGAGGCCGCGCCAGATACGCAGTATTTT
CASSVAEAAPDTQYF
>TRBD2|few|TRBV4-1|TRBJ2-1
TGCGCCAGCAGCCAACAGAGGGGTAGCGGGATTCTAAGCTCCTACAATGAGCAGTTCTTC
CASSQQRGSGILSSYNEQFF
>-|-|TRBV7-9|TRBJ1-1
TGTGCCAGCAGCTCACAGGGTAGAACTGAAGCTTTCTTT
CASSSQGRTEAFF
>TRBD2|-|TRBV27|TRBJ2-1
TGTGCCAGCTTTGGACTAGCGGGAGTCAAGAATGAGCAGTTCTTC
CASFGLAGVKNEQFF
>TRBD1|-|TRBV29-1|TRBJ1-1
TGCAGCGGATACAGGGGTTCGAACACTGAAGCTTTCTTT
CSGYRGSNTEAFF
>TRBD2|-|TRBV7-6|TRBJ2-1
TGTGCCAGCGCTGGACTAGCCGGCTCCTACGAGCAGTTCTTC
CASAGLAGSYEQFF
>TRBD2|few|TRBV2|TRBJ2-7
TGTGCCAGCAACTACGTAGCGGGAGCTCGGGAGCAGTACTTC
CASNYVAGAREQYF
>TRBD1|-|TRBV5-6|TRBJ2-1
TGTGCCAGCAGCTCTTTAGACAGGGCTAATGAGCAGTTCTTC
CASSSLDRANEQFF
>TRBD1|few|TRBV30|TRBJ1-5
TGTGCCTGGAGTGGTCCGGACAGGGGAGATGGACCCCAGCATTTT
CAWSGPDRGDGPQHF
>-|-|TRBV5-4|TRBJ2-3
TGTGCCAGCAGACAGGACGGTCGCACAGATACGCAGTATTTT
CASRQDGRTDTQYF
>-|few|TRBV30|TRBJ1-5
TGTGCCTGGAGCGAGGGCATAAATCAGCCCCAGCATTTT
CAWSEGINQPQHF
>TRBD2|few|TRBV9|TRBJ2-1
TGTGCCAGCAGCGTAGGACTAGCGGGAGCTTCCTCCTACAATGAGCAGTTCTTC
CASSVGLAGASSYNEQFF
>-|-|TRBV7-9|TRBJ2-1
TGTGCCAGCAGCTTAGACGCGGGCGCCAATGAGCAGTTCTTC
CASSLDAGANEQFF
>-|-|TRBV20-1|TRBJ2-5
TGCAGTGTACTAGAGCAGACCCAGTACTTC
CSVLEQTQYF
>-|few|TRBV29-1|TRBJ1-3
TGCAGCGTTGAGCCCGGAGGAGGGGGAAACACCATATATTTT
CSVEPGGGGNTIYF
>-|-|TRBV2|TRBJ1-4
TGTGCCAGCCATCGGTCCTTTAATGAAAAACTGTTTTTT
CASHRSFNEKLFF
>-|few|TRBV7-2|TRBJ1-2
TGTGCCAGCAGCTTAGCTAGCAGAGTTGGTGGCTACACCTTC
CASSLASRVGGYTF
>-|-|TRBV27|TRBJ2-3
TGTGCCAGCAGTCTCCTCCAGGGTACGCAGTATTTT
CASSLLQGTQYF
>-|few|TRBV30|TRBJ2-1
TGTGCCTGGAGTGTAGGAGGGGATGAGCAGTTCTTC
CAWSVGGDEQFF
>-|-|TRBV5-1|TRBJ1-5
TGCGCCAGCAGCTTGTCCCCGCAGGCAGGCAATCAGCCCCAGCATTTT
CASSLSPQAGNQPQHF
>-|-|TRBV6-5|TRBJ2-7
TGTGCCAGCAGTTACCTGTACGAGCAGTACTTC
CASSYLYEQYF
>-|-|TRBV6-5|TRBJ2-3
TGTGCCAGCAGCCGCGAACCCACAGATACGCAGTATTTT
CASSREPTDTQYF
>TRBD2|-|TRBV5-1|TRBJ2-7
TGCGCCAGCAGCGTGGGACTAGCGGGAGGGCTTAGCTCCTACGAGCAGTACTTC
CASSVGLAGGLSSYEQYF
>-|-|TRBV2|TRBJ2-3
TGTGCCAGCAGCTACGGAGCGGATACGCAGTATTTT
CASSYGADTQYF
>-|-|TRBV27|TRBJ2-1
TGTGCCAGCCAGATCCGGAGACTACTGCAAAGAGACAATGAGCAGTTCTTC
CASQIRRLLQRDNEQFF
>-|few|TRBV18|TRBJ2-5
TGTGCCAGCTCAGGGACACGCCAAGAGACCCAGTACTTC
CASSGTRQETQYF
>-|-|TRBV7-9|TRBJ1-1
TGTGCCAGCACCTCTCGCGGGGACACTGAAGCTTTCTTT
CASTSRGDTEAFF
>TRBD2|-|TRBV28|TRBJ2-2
TGTGCCAGCAGTTTTGCAGCGGGAGCGGCGGACACCGGGGAGCTGTTTTTT
CASSFAAGAADTGELFF
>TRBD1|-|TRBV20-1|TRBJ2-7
TGCAGTGCTAGCGCAGGGGGCGAGCAGTACTTC
CSASAGGEQYF
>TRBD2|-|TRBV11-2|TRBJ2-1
TGTGCCAGCAGCTCTGGCGGGACTAGCGGGTTCAATGAGCAGTTCTTC
CASSSGGTSGFNEQFF
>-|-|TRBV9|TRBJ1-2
TGTGCCAGCAGCGCAGGGATTTCCAACTATGGCTACACCTTC
CASSAGISNYGYTF
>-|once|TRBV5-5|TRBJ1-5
TGTGCCAGCAGCTTGTTCCAGAGCAATCAGCCCCAGCATTTT
CASSLFQSNQPQHF
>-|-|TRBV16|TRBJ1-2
TGTGCCAGCAGCCAATGGAACACAGTCTATGGCTACACCTTC
CASSQWNTVYGYTF
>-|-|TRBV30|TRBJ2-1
TGTGCCTGGAATGGAGACGGCGGGGAGCAGTTCTTC
CAWNGDGGEQFF
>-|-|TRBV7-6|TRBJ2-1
TGTGCCAGCAGCGCAGACGGGATATACAATGAGCAGTTCTTC
CASSADGIYNEQFF
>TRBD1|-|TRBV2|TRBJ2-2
TGTGCCAGACATTATTCACAGGGGGCTAACACCGGGGAGCTGTTTTTT
CARHYSQGANTGELFF
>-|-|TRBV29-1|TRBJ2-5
TGCAGCGTTGACCGACTAGAGGGGCCACGGACCCAGTACTTC
CSVDRLEGPRTQYF
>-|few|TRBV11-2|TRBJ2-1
TGTGCCAGCAGCTTAGGAGGCAGGGGGGCTTACAATGAGCAGTTCTTC
CASSLGGRGAYNEQFF
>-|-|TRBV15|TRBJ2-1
TGTGCCACCAGCAGAGATTTGTGGGGGGAAAGGAATGAGCAGTTCTTC
CATSRDLWGERNEQFF
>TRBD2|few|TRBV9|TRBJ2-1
TGTGCCAGCAGCATACACTCCGGGACTAGCAATGAGCAGTTCTTC
CASSIHSGTSNEQFF
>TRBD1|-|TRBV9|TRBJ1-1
TGTGCCAGCAGCCAAACCGGGGACAGGGGATCGAACACTGAAGCTTTCTTT
CASSQTGDRGSNTEAFF
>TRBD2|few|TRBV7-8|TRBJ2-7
TGTGCCAGCAGCTTAGCCGGCGGGAGCTCCTACGAGCAGTACTTC
CASSLAGGSSYEQYF
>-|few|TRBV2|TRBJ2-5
TGTGCCAGCAGTGAGACTCAGTACCAAGAGACCCAGTACTTC
CASSETQYQETQYF
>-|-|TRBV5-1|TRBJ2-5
TGCGCCAGCAGCTTGGTTCTAGCCCAAGAGACCCAGTACTTC
CASSLVLAQETQYF
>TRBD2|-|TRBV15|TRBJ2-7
TGTGCCACCAGCCCCCGTGGGGGACCCAGCGGGGACGAGCAGTACTTC
CATSPRGGPSGDEQYF
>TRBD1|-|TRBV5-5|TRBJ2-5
TGTGCCAGCAGCCCGGTGGGACAGACTTTGAAGACCCAGTACTTC
CASSPVGQTLKTQYF